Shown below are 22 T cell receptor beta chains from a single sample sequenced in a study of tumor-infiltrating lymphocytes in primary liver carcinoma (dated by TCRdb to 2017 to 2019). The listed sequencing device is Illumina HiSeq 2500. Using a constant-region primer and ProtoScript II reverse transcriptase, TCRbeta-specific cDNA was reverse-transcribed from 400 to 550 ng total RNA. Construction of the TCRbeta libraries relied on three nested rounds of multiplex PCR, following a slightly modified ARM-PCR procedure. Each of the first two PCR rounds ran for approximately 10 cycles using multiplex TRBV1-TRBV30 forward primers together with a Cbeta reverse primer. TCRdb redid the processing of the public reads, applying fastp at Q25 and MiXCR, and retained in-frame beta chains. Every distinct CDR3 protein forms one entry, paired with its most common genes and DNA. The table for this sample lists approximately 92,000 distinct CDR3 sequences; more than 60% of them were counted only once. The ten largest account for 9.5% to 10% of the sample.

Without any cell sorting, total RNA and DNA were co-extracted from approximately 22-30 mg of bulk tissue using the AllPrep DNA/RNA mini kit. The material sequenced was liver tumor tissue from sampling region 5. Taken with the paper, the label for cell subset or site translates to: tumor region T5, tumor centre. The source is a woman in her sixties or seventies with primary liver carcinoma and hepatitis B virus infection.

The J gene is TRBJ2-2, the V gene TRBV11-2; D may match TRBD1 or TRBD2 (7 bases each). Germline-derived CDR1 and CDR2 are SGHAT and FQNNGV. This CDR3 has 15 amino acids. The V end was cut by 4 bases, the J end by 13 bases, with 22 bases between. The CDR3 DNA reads TGTGCCAGCAGCTCCTCGACAGGGAGGGCCGGTGTGCTGTTTTTT. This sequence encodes CASSSSTGRAGVLFF.

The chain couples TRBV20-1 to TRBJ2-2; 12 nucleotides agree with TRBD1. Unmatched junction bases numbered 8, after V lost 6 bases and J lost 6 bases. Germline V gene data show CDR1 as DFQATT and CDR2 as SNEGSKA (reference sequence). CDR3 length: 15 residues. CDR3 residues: CSALAGQGAAGELFF. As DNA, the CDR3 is TGCAGTGCCCTTGCGGGACAGGGGGCAGCCGGGGAGCTGTTTTTT.

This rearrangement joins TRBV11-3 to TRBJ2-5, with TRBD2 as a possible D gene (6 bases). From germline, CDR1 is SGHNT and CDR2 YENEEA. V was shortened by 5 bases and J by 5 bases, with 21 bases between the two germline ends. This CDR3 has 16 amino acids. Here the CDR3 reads CASSQGLTGVKETQYF. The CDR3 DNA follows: TGTGCCAGCAGCCAAGGCCTAACGGGAGTGAAGGAGACCCAGTACTTC.

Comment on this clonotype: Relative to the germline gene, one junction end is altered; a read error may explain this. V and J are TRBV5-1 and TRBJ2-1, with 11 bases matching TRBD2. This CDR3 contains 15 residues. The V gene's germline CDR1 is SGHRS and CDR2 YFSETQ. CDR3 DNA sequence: TGCACCAGCCGTACGGTCACTAGCGGGAGCTATGAGCAGCTCTTC. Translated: CTSRTVTSGSYEQLF.

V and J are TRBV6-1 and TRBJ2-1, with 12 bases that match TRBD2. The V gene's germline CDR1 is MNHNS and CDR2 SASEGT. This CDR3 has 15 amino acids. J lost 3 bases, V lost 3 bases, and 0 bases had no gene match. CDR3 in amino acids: CASSETSGSYNEQFF. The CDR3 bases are TGTGCCAGCAGTGAGACTAGCGGGAGCTACAATGAGCAGTTCTTC.

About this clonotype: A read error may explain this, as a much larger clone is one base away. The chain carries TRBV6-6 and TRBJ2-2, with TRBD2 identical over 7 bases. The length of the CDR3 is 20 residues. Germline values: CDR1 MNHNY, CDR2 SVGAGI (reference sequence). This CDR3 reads CASSYSKSRSGRANTGELVF. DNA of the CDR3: TGTGCCAGCAGTTACTCGAAAAGTCGTAGCGGGCGAGCGAACACCGGGGAGCTGGTTTTT.

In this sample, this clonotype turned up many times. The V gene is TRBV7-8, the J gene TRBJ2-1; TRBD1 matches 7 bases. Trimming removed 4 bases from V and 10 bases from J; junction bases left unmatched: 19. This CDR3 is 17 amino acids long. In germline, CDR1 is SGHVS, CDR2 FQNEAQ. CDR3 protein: CASSSELQGPWAREQFF. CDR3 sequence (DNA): TGTGCCAGCAGCTCCGAATTACAGGGGCCATGGGCCAGGGAGCAGTTCTTC.

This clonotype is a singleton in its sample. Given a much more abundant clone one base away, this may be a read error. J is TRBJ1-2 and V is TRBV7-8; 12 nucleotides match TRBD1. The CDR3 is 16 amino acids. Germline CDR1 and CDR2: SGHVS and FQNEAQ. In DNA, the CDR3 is TGTGCCAGCAGCTTATTGGGACAGGGGGCAAACTATGGCTACGCCTTC. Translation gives CASSLLGQGANYGYAF. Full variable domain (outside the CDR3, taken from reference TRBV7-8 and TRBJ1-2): GAGVSQSPRYKVAKRGQDVALRCDPISGHVSLFWYQQALGQGPEFLTYFQNEAQLDKSGLPSDRFFAERPEGSVSTLKIQRTQQEDSAVYLCASSLLGQGANYGYAFGSGTRLTVV.

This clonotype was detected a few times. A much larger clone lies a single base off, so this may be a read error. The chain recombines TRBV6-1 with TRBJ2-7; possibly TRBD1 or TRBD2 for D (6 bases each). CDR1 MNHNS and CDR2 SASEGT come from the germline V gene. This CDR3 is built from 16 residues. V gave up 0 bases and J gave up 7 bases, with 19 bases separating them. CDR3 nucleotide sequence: TGTGCCAGCAGTGAAGCGGGACGGGGGCCCTTATCAGAGCAGTACTTC. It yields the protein CASSEAGRGPLSEQYF.

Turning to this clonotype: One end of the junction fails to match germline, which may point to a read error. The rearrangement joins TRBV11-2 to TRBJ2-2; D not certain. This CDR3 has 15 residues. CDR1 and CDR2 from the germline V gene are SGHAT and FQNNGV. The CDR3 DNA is TGTGCTAGCAGGCCTCCGCAAGGACCGAGCGGGGAGCTGTTTTTT. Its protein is CASRPPQGPSGELFF.

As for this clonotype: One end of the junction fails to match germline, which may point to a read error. The CDR3 loop reads CSVEQSGGRTEASF. In nucleotides, the CDR3 is TGCAGCGTCGAACAATCGGGTGGAAGGACTGAAGCTTCCTTT. V usage is TRBV29-1 and J usage is TRBJ1-1; no firm D call. The CDR3 consists of 14 residues. Looked up from germline, CDR1 is SQVTM and CDR2 is ANQGSEA.

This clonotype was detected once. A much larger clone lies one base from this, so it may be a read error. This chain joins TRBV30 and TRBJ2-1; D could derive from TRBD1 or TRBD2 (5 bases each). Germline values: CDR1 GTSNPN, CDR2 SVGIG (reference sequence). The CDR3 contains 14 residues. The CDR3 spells CAWTLGLAYDEQFF. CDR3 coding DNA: TGTGCCTGGACTCTGGGGCTAGCCTACGATGAGCAGTTCTTC.

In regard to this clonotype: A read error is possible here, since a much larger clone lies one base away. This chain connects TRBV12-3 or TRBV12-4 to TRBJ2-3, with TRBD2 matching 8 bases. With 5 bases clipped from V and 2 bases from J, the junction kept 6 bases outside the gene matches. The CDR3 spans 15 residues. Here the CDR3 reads CASSARLANTDTQYF. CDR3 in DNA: TGTGCCAGCAGTGCCCGACTAGCGAACACAGATACGCAGTATTTT.

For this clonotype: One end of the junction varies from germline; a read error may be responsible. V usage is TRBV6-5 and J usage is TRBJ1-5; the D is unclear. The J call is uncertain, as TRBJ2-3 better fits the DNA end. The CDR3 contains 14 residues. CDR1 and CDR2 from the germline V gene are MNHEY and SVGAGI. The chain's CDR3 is CTSSYGPSHQPQYF. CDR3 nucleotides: TGTACCAGCAGTTACGGGCCCAGCCATCAGCCCCAGTATTTT.

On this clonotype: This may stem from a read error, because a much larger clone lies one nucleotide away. DNA of the CDR3: TGTGCCAGCAGCCTGGGACTGATCAATCAGCCCCAGCATTTT. It translates to CASSLGLINQPQHF. J is TRBJ1-5 and V is TRBV5-6; the D gene is possibly TRBD1 (5 bases). This CDR3 comprises 14 residues. The V end was cut by 4 bases, the J end by 3 bases, with 11 bases between. Germline CDR1 reads SGHDT; CDR2 reads YYEEEE. The complete variable domain, with remaining parts taken from reference TRBV5-6 and TRBJ1-5, reads DAGVTQSPTHLIKTRGQQVTLRCSPKSGHDTVSWYQQALGQGPQFIFQYYEEEERQRGNFPDRFSGHQFPNYSSELNVNALLLGDSALYLCASSLGLINQPQHFGDGTRLSIL.

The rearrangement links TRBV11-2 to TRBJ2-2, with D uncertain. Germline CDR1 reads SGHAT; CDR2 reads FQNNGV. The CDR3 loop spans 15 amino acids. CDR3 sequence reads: CGNSPPQGPTGELFF. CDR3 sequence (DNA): TGTGGCAACAGCCCTCCGCAAGGACCGACTGGGGAGCTGTTTTTT.

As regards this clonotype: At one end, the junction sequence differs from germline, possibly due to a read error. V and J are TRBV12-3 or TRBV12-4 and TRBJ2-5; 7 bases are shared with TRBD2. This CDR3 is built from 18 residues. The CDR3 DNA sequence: TGTGCCAGAAGTTTAGCGCGGGGAGGGGCCGGGAATTTGGAGATCCAGTACTTC. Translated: CARSLARGGAGNLEIQYF.

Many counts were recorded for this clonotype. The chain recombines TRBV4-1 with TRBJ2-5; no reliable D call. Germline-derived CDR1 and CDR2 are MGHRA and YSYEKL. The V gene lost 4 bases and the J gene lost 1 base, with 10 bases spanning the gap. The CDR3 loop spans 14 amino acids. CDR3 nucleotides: TGCGCCAGCAGCCCTATAAGGGCCCAAGAGACCCAGTACTTC. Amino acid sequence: CASSPIRAQETQYF.

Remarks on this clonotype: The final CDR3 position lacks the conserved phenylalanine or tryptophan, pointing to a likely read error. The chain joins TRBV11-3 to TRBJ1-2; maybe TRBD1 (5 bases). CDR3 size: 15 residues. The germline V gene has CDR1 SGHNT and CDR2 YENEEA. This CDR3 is CANSLGTANPHGYTS. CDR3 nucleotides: TGTGCCAACAGCCTCGGGACGGCCAATCCCCACGGTTACACCTCC.

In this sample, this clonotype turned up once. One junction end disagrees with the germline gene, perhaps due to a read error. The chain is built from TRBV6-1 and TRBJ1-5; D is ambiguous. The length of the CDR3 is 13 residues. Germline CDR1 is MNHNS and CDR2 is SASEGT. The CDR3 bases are TGTGCCGGCAGTGATATCGAGGCGCGGCTCCAGCATTTT. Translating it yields CAGSDIEARLQHF.

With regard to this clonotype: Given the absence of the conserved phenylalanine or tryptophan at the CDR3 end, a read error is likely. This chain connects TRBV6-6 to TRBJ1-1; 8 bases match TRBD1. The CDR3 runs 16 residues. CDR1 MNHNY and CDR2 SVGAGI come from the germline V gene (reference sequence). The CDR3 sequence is CAGSYAKGQGNTEAFL. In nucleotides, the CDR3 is TGTGCCGGCAGTTACGCCAAAGGACAGGGGAACACTGAAGCTTTCCTT.

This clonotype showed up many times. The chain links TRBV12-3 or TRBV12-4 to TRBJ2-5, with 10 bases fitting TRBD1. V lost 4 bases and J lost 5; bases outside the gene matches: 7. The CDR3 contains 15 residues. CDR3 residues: CASSSRQGAGETQYF. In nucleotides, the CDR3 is TGTGCCAGCAGTTCCCGACAGGGGGCGGGGGAGACCCAGTACTTC.